This T cell receptor beta chain emerged from a study of cytomegalovirus exposure and HLA in healthy donors. The PCR employed 60 Vbeta primers together with 13 Jbeta primers. TCRdb's table, derived via immunoSEQ multiplex PCR, lists solely in-frame clones and lacks some. Of about 82,000 clones in the sample, approximately 69% were seen once. The germline V gene has CDR1 MNHNS and CDR2 SASEGT. The CDR3 runs to 15 residues. V was cut by 1 base and J by 0 bases, with 7 bases left in between. Comment on this clone: Its antigen remains unidentified.

Study-wide results and limits: Presence/absence results assume similar sequencing depth per donor, which may not hold.

What was sequenced was PBMCs. The rearrangement uses TRBV6-1 and TRBJ2-1; no clear D. This clonotype was sampled from a middle-aged man in good health and CMV-seropositive. The CDR3 reads CASSEDPSSYNEQFF. The DNA for the CDR3 is TGTGCCAGCAGTGAAGACCCGAGCTCCTACAATGAGCAGTTCTTC.